This T cell receptor (beta chain) was documented in a study of tumor-infiltrating lymphocytes in oesophageal squamous cell carcinoma. V lost 2 bases and J lost 3, with 11 bases in between. Germline values: CDR1 MDHEN, CDR2 SYDVKM. This CDR3 is 15 amino acids long. From the PCR reads, TCRdb called clonotypes with MiXCR, one entry per CDR3 protein. The profile covers 15,000 to 20,000 distinct CDR3 sequences, with 40% to 45% appearing a single time and around 30% taken by the ten largest. This clonotype is medium-sized (0.01 to 0.1%) within its sample. This rearrangement joins TRBV28 to TRBJ1-5, with D hard to call. The sample was normal esophageal tissue next to the tumor. This sequence was found in a female donor with esophageal squamous cell carcinoma. The CDR3: CASSLLPRSNQPQHF. In nucleotides, the CDR3 is TGTGCCAGCAGTTTACTGCCCAGATCCAATCAGCCCCAGCATTTT.